This entry concerns a single TCR beta chain. The sample comes from a study of blood T cell repertoires in COVID-19. Study summary: Acute-phase and convalescent COVID-19 samples originated in the United States, Italy and Spain. T cells, B-cell-depleted T cells, or PBMCs provided the cDNA or gDNA that served as material.

Repertoires were generated with immunoSEQ multiplex PCR, while TCRdb's copy carries only in-frame clones and drops some. Of 100,000 to 150,000 clones detected, 79% appear once; the ten largest clones hold about 40%. CDR3 length: 12 residues. In germline, CDR1 is GTSNPN, CDR2 SVGIG (reference sequence). Trimming took 3 bases from V and 7 from J; bases not matched to a gene: 4. This sequence joins TRBV30 and TRBJ2-5; 8 bases match TRBD2. The TCR was taken from a man aged 40-49 years with active or convalescent COVID-19. The specimen was peripheral blood. The CDR3 bases are TGTGCCTGGAGACCAAGCGGGGGGACCCAGTACTTC. Protein product: CAWRPSGGTQYF.